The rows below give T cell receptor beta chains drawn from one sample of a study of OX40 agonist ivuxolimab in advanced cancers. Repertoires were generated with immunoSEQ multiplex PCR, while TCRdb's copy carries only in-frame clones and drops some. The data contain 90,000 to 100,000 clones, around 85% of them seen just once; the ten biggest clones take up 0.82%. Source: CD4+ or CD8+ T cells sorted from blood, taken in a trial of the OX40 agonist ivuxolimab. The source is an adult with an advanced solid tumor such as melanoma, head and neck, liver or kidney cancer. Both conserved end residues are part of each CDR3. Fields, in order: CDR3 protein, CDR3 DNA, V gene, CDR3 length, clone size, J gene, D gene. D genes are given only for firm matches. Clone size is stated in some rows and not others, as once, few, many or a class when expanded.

CASSLPYPTNTEAFF | TGTGCCAGCAGCTTACCATACCCCACGAACACTGAAGCTTTCTTT | TRBV11-2 | 15 | - | TRBJ1-1 | -
CAISDPTGKDTEAFF | TGTGCCATCAGTGACCCCACAGGGAAGGACACTGAAGCTTTCTTT | TRBV10-3 | 15 | once | TRBJ1-1 | -
CASLPGGGNTEAFF | TGTGCCAGCTTACCCGGGGGGGGGAACACTGAAGCTTTCTTT | TRBV2 | 14 | once | TRBJ1-1 | -
CASSLGSYNEQFF | TGTGCCAGCAGCCTCGGGTCATACAATGAGCAGTTCTTC | TRBV11-2 | 13 | once | TRBJ2-1 | -
CAWIPREGGGANVLTF | TGTGCCTGGATTCCCCGGGAGGGCGGTGGGGCCAACGTCCTGACTTTC | TRBV30 | 16 | - | TRBJ2-6 | TRBD2
CASTVRGAGGYTF | TGTGCCAGCACCGTGCGGGGCGCGGGTGGCTACACCTTC | TRBV5-6 | 13 | - | TRBJ1-2 | -
CASSVGTSGTETQYF | TGTGCCAGCAGCGTAGGGACTAGCGGAACGGAGACCCAGTACTTC | TRBV9 | 15 | - | TRBJ2-5 | TRBD2
CASSLTVQETQYF | TGTGCCAGCAGCTTAACAGTCCAAGAGACCCAGTACTTC | TRBV7-9 | 13 | - | TRBJ2-5 | -
CASSRGDYGYTF | TGCGCCAGCTCCAGGGGCGACTATGGCTACACCTTC | TRBV5-1 | 12 | - | TRBJ1-2 | -
CASSAYGGSGNTIYF | TGTGCCAGCAGTGCCTACGGGGGCTCTGGAAACACCATATATTTT | TRBV6-1 | 15 | once | TRBJ1-3 | -
CASSPTGQDYGYTF | TGTGCCAGCTCACCGACGGGCCAGGACTATGGCTACACCTTC | TRBV18 | 14 | few | TRBJ1-2 | -
CASSISAAGGYYNEQFF | TGTGCCAGTAGTATAAGTGCGGCGGGAGGGTATTACAATGAGCAGTTCTTC | TRBV19 | 17 | - | TRBJ2-1 | TRBD2
CASRRVGGHNEQFF | TGTGCCAGTAGGAGAGTTGGGGGGCACAATGAGCAGTTCTTC | TRBV19 | 14 | - | TRBJ2-1 | -
CSAKDRANYGYTF | TGCAGCGCCAAGGACAGGGCTAACTATGGCTACACCTTC | TRBV29-1 | 13 | - | TRBJ1-2 | TRBD1
CASKLGTYTGELFF | TGTGCCAGTAAACTCGGGACGTACACCGGGGAGCTGTTTTTT | TRBV2 | 14 | - | TRBJ2-2 | -
CASRGSAGDTQYF | TGTGCCAGCAGAGGATCTGCCGGGGATACGCAGTATTTT | TRBV28 | 13 | - | TRBJ2-3 | -
CASSFTGRSPDTQYF | TGCGCCAGCAGCTTTACCGGTCGGAGCCCAGATACGCAGTATTTT | TRBV5-1 | 15 | - | TRBJ2-3 | -
CASSPLTGGADTQYF | TGCGCCAGCAGCCCGTTGACGGGGGGCGCAGATACGCAGTATTTT | TRBV4-1 | 15 | - | TRBJ2-3 | -
CASGLSGSTDTQYF | TGTGCCAGCGGGTTAAGCGGGAGCACAGATACGCAGTATTTT | TRBV18 | 14 | - | TRBJ2-3 | -
CAWRGRGLGQPQHF | TGTGCCTGGAGGGGCAGGGGTTTAGGTCAGCCCCAGCATTTT | TRBV30 | 14 | few | TRBJ1-5 | -
CASSDGRFQVEQFF | TGTGCCAGCAGTGACGGGCGATTCCAGGTTGAGCAGTTCTTC | TRBV2 | 14 | - | TRBJ2-1 | -
CASSLTVSGELFF | TGTGCCAGCAGCTTAACTGTATCCGGGGAGCTGTTTTTT | TRBV7-3 | 13 | - | TRBJ2-2 | -
CASSPGQARELFF | TGTGCCAGCAGCCCCGGACAGGCCAGGGAGCTGTTTTTT | TRBV11-1 | 13 | few | TRBJ2-2 | TRBD1
CASSRDRPGFGTNEKLFF | TGTGCCAGCAGTCGCGACAGGCCCGGCTTCGGAACTAATGAAAAACTGTTTTTT | TRBV7-9 | 18 | - | TRBJ1-4 | -
CASSVGGGRAIDEQFF | TGTGCCAGCAGCGTAGGTGGCGGGAGGGCAATCGATGAGCAGTTCTTC | TRBV9 | 16 | - | TRBJ2-1 | TRBD2
CASSFRDQPQHF | TGTGCCAGCAGCTTCAGGGATCAGCCCCAGCATTTT | TRBV7-2 | 12 | - | TRBJ1-5 | -
CASSPPGQGAGLQPQHF | TGTGCCAGCTCACCCCCCGGACAGGGGGCCGGATTGCAGCCCCAGCATTTT | TRBV18 | 17 | once | TRBJ1-5 | TRBD1
CASREGGYGYTF | TGTGCCAGCAGAGAGGGCGGCTATGGCTACACCTTC | TRBV2 | 12 | - | TRBJ1-2 | -
CASSTQGTSYEQYF | TGTGCCAGCAGCACACAAGGGACTTCCTACGAGCAGTACTTC | TRBV5-4 | 14 | - | TRBJ2-7 | -
CASSQVLGGRAGLTGELFF | TGCGCCAGCAGCCAAGTTCTAGGGGGCCGAGCGGGCCTCACCGGGGAGCTGTTTTTT | TRBV4-1 | 19 | - | TRBJ2-2 | -
CASSQGAYEQYF | TGCGCCAGTTCACAGGGGGCCTACGAGCAGTACTTC | TRBV5-1 | 12 | - | TRBJ2-7 | TRBD1
CATRGGNPTDTQYF | TGCGCCACCCGGGGGGGGAACCCCACAGATACGCAGTATTTT | TRBV5-1 | 14 | - | TRBJ2-3 | TRBD2
CASSLVGGGGYTF | TGTGCCAGCAGCTTAGTCGGGGGAGGAGGCTACACCTTC | TRBV11-3 | 13 | - | TRBJ1-2 | -
CAWSPIVNLPNNEQFF | TGTGCCTGGAGTCCAATCGTCAATCTACCGAACAATGAGCAGTTCTTC | TRBV30 | 16 | - | TRBJ2-1 | -
CASSLATFPYEQYF | TGTGCCAGCAGCCTCGCGACCTTCCCCTACGAGCAGTACTTC | TRBV7-9 | 14 | - | TRBJ2-7 | -
CASSLPSGRASGELFF | TGCGCCAGCAGCTTACCTAGCGGGAGGGCCTCCGGGGAGCTGTTTTTT | TRBV5-1 | 16 | - | TRBJ2-2 | TRBD2
CASGTDNYGYTF | TGTGCCAGCGGGACAGATAACTATGGCTACACCTTC | TRBV28 | 12 | - | TRBJ1-2 | TRBD1
CASSFGAPGRVEAFF | TGTGCCAGCAGTTTTGGGGCGCCAGGGCGTGTTGAAGCTTTCTTT | TRBV27 | 15 | few | TRBJ1-1 | -
CASKSTNTGELFF | TGTGCCAGTAAAAGTACGAACACCGGGGAGCTGTTTTTT | TRBV19 | 13 | - | TRBJ2-2 | -
CASSSMRDRDEAFF | TGCGCCAGCAGCTCTATGCGGGACAGAGATGAAGCTTTCTTT | TRBV5-1 | 14 | - | TRBJ1-1 | TRBD1
CASSSSLSGANVLTF | TGTGCCAGCAGTTCAAGCTTATCTGGGGCCAACGTCCTGACTTTC | TRBV27 | 15 | - | TRBJ2-6 | -
CASRGLAGISGANVLTF | TGTGCCAGCAGGGGACTAGCGGGGATCTCTGGGGCCAACGTCCTGACTTTC | TRBV28 | 17 | - | TRBJ2-6 | TRBD2
CASSRGDRVTDTQYF | TGTGCCAGCAGCCGGGGGGACAGGGTCACTGATACGCAGTATTTT | TRBV6-5 | 15 | - | TRBJ2-3 | TRBD1
CASRPGLARNEQFF | TGTGCCAGCAGACCGGGACTAGCTCGGAATGAGCAGTTCTTC | TRBV6-6 | 14 | - | TRBJ2-1 | TRBD2
CASSNLAGPTDTQYF | TGTGCCAGTAGTAATTTGGCAGGGCCGACAGATACGCAGTATTTT | TRBV19 | 15 | - | TRBJ2-3 | -
CASSEENPRASYNEQFF | TGTGCCAGCAGTGAAGAGAACCCCAGGGCGTCGTACAATGAGCAGTTCTTC | TRBV2 | 17 | - | TRBJ2-1 | -
CASSASGVDEQYF | TGTGCCAGCAGCGCGTCGGGAGTAGACGAGCAGTACTTC | TRBV5-8 | 13 | - | TRBJ2-7 | -
CASISRGDGTEAFF | TGTGCCAGCATTTCGAGGGGGGATGGAACTGAAGCTTTCTTT | TRBV6-1 | 14 | - | TRBJ1-1 | -
CASSLVEGRGSPLHF | TGTGCCAGCAGCTTGGTCGAAGGGAGGGGTTCACCCCTCCACTTT | TRBV5-8 | 15 | - | TRBJ1-6 | -
CASSLPGQVHGYTF | TGTGCCAGCAGCTTGCCGGGACAGGTTCATGGCTACACCTTC | TRBV5-8 | 14 | - | TRBJ1-2 | TRBD1
CASSLAQNYGYTF | TGCGCCAGCAGCTTGGCCCAGAACTATGGCTACACCTTC | TRBV5-1 | 13 | few | TRBJ1-2 | -
CASSLGFERGEKLFF | TGTGCCAGTAGTTTAGGATTTGAACGGGGAGAAAAACTGTTTTTT | TRBV19 | 15 | - | TRBJ1-4 | -